This TCR beta chain was found in a study of cytomegalovirus exposure and HLA in healthy donors. Study-wide results and limits: It was taken for granted in presence/absence analyses that sequencing depth across donors was roughly uniform. Published work reported that the classifier diagnosed cytomegalovirus status with high specificity and sensitivity. Prior analysis indicated that the majority of TCR beta V segments exhibited productivity approximately 87% or approximately 30% of the time.

Unmatched junction bases numbered 5, after V lost 2 bases and J lost 8 bases. The CDR3 covers 14 residues. Germline CDR1 and CDR2: SGHKS and YYEKEE (reference sequence). The PCR had 60 Vbeta and 13 Jbeta primers. Clones were sequenced by immunoSEQ multiplex PCR, and TCRdb holds only the in-frame ones, with some missing. The data show some 130,000 clones, 73% seen once. A note on this clone: Its target is not known.

J is TRBJ1-5 and V is TRBV5-5; 9 bases map to TRBD1. The sequence was obtained from a woman aged 40 to 50 in good health and CMV-seronegative. Sequenced material: PBMCs. DNA of the CDR3: TGTGCCAGCAGCTTCCAACAGGGGGCAGAGCCCCAGCATTTT. It yields the protein CASSFQQGAEPQHF. The full variable domain, its missing parts supplied by reference TRBV5-5 and TRBJ1-5, is DAGVTQSPTHLIKTRGQQVTLRCSPISGHKSVSWYQQVLGQGPQFIFQYYEKEERGRGNFPDRFSARQFPNYSSELNVNALLLGDSALYLCASSFQQGAEPQHFGDGTRLSIL.